This T cell receptor beta chain appears in the sequencing data of a study of OX40 agonist ivuxolimab in advanced cancers. Study-wide background: The study treated patients with ivuxolimab, an agonistic anti-OX40 (CD134) antibody. Across the patients, intravenous ivuxolimab was delivered every 2 weeks at 0.01 to 10 mg/kg. Study conclusions and caveats: Undetermined was the antigen specificity of the expanded peripheral T cells.

Blood was sampled at baseline, cycle 4 day 1, and cycle 7 day 1. The V gene lost 5 bases and the J gene lost 4 bases, with 17 bases spanning the gap. The germline V gene encodes CDR1 MNHEY and CDR2 SMNVEV (reference sequence). This CDR3 is built from 15 residues. On this clone itself: Its specificity is not known.

The data were produced by immunoSEQ multiplex PCR, yet TCRdb's version contains in-frame clones alone and is incomplete. This table holds around 62,000 clones, about 88% found once. The chain employs TRBV27 and TRBJ1-1; no firm D call. The source material was CD4+ or CD8+ T cells sorted from blood, sampled in a trial of the OX40 agonist ivuxolimab. This clonotype was sampled from an adult with an advanced solid tumor such as melanoma, head and neck, liver or kidney cancer. The CDR3 sequence is CASSTLPGLGTEAFF. CDR3 in DNA: TGTGCCAGCAGTACCCTCCCGGGATTGGGCACTGAAGCTTTCTTT.